Below, one T cell receptor (beta chain) is given with its context. Its antigen remains unidentified. Clones were read by immunoSEQ multiplex PCR, and TCRdb kept only the in-frame ones, dropping some. The data hold about 340,000 clones, with less than 75% observed a single time. The CDR3 extends over 15 amino acids. The V gene's germline CDR1 is LGHNA and CDR2 YSLEER. Trimming pared 0 bases from V and 4 bases from J, leaving 9 bases between. The entry originates in a study of shared clonotypes between healthy human individuals. Study results and caveats: It was anticipated that sequencing depth would influence how many clonotypes donors shared. Between four donors, naive CD4 clonotypes were shared at a level of approximately 5%.

The clonotype was recovered from a man aged 25-45 years in good health. The material sequenced was memory CD4+ T cells sorted from blood. The subset denotes: CD45RA-negative fraction. The chain is built from TRBV4-3 and TRBJ2-2; D is undetermined. The CDR3 DNA reads as TGCGCCAGCAGCCAAGAAGCCGCTGGCACCGGGGAGCTGTTTTTT. Translation: CASSQEAAGTGELFF.